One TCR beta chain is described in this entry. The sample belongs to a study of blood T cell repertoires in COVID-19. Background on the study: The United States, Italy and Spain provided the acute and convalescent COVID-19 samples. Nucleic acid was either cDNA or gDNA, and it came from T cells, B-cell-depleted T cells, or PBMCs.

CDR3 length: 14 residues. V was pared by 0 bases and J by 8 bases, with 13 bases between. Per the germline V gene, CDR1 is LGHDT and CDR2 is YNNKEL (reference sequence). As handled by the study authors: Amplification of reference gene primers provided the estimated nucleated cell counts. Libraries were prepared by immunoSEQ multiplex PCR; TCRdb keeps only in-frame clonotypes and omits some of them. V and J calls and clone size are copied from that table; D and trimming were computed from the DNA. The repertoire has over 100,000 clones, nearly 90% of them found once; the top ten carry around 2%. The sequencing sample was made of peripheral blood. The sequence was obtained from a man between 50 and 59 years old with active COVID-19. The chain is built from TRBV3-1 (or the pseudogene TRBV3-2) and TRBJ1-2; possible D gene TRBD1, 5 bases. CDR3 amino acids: CASSQDQAGRGYTF. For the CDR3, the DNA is TGTGCCAGCAGCCAAGATCAGGCAGGGCGAGGCTACACCTTC.